This entry is about one T cell receptor (beta chain). This sample is part of a study of control samples from healthy donors and cancer patients. The protocol was immunoSEQ multiplex PCR, while the TCRdb copy is restricted to in-frame clones and leaves out a portion. The profile shows around 68,000 clones, about 80% of them singletons. The CDR3 length is 15 residues. CDR1 is LNHDA and CDR2 is SQIVND in the germline V gene (reference sequence). V gave up 6 bases and J gave up 5 bases, with 16 bases separating them. V and J are TRBV19 and TRBJ2-2, with D possibly matching TRBD2 (5 bases). Material: PBMCs. This receptor was obtained from a woman aged 50 to 60 with lung cancer. The DNA for the CDR3 is TGTGCCAGTAGCCTTCGAGGTAGAGGGACCGGGGAGCTGTTTTTT. Translation: CASSLRGRGTGELFF.